This T cell receptor beta chain is from a study of cytomegalovirus exposure and HLA in healthy donors. On the study more broadly: Within the Caucasian-associated ancestry cluster were 65% to 85% of the roughly 430 genotyped donors.

Of note for this clone: Antigen unknown.

The length of the CDR3 is 16 residues. Germline loops: CDR1 LNHDA, CDR2 SQIVND (reference sequence). With V trimmed by 3 bases and J by 4 bases, 10 bases remained unmatched. The PCR had 60 Vbeta and 13 Jbeta primers. The method was immunoSEQ multiplex PCR; TCRdb's version includes in-frame clones alone and lacks a portion of them. The sample has hundreds of thousands of clones; over 65% are singletons. Notes on the study in general: In a later analysis, DRB1 alleles had the most associated TCRs; HLA-C alleles the fewest.

This chain links TRBV19 with TRBJ2-7; 9 nucleotides align to TRBD2. This TCR was sampled from a man younger than 35 in good health and CMV-seronegative. The sequenced sample was PBMCs. CDR3 DNA sequence: TGTGCCAGTAGTATTCCCGGGGCTAGCGGGATTTACGAGCAGTACTTC. It encodes CASSIPGASGIYEQYF. The full variable domain, its missing parts supplied by reference TRBV19 and TRBJ2-7, is DGGITQSPKYLFRKEGQNVTLSCEQNLNHDAMYWYRQDPGQGLRLIYYSQIVNDFQKGDIAEGYSVSREKKESFPLTVTSAQKNPTAFYLCASSIPGASGIYEQYFGPGTRLTVT.